This TCR beta chain was sequenced in a study of T cell clones after liver transplantation. Germline V gives CDR1 ENHRY, CDR2 SYGVKD. V was pared by 11 bases and J by 4 bases, with 14 bases between. CDR3 length equals 12 residues. TCRdb keeps only in-frame clones here, not all; method: immunoSEQ multiplex PCR. The sample contains about 75,000 clones, about 85% of which appear only once. The V gene is TRBV10-3, the J gene TRBJ2-5, with D possibly matching TRBD1 (6 bases). The source of this sequence is a human patient who received a liver transplant. Some T cells could come from the graft donor. Sequencing used CD4+ T cells from blood, obtained less than 50 months after liver transplant. The CDR3 loop is CASRGGPETQYF. DNA of the CDR3: TGTGCCTCCCGAGGGGGTCCAGAGACCCAGTACTTC.